This is a list of T cell receptor beta chains from one sample in a study of blood T cell repertoires in COVID-19. Libraries were prepared by immunoSEQ multiplex PCR; TCRdb keeps only in-frame clonotypes and omits some of them. The table has 90,000 to 110,000 clones, around 80% seen once. Sample: peripheral blood. These receptors all stem from a woman at least 80 years old with active or convalescent COVID-19. Each CDR3 is given with its conserved first and last residue. D genes are given only for firm matches. Expanded clones are given a class, and other clones once, few, many or no size at all.

>TRBJ2-7|-|-|TRBV6-1
TGTGCCAGCAGTGAAAGTTGGCAGGCCACCTACGAGCAGTACTTC
CASSESWQATYEQYF
>TRBJ1-4|-|TRBD1|TRBV5-1
TGCGCCAGCAGCTTGCGCCCGGCAGGACAGGGTAATGAAAAACTGTTTTTT
CASSLRPAGQGNEKLFF
>TRBJ2-7|-|TRBD2|TRBV7-2
TGTGCCAGCAGCTTTGTGCGGGCTAGCGGCTACGAGCAGTACTTC
CASSFVRASGYEQYF
>TRBJ2-7|-|TRBD1|TRBV6-5
TGTGCCAGCAGAAAAGTCGAAGGGGGCGGCTACGAGCAGTACTTC
CASRKVEGGGYEQYF
>TRBJ2-7|-|TRBD2|TRBV19
TGTGCCAGTAGTATTACGGGTGCTAGCGGGAGGAGCGAGCAGTACTTC
CASSITGASGRSEQYF
>TRBJ2-7|-|-|TRBV6-1
TGTGCCAGCAGTGAAGGGCTCACCATCTACGAGCAGTACTTC
CASSEGLTIYEQYF
>TRBJ1-2|-|-|TRBV12-3/TRBV12-4
TGTGCCAGCACCCTCGGAGGGCTCTATGGCTACACCTTC
CASTLGGLYGYTF
>TRBJ1-1|-|TRBD1|TRBV29-1
TGCAGCGCTGAAGGACAGGGCCCTTGGAGGGAGAACACTGAAGCTTTCTTT
CSAEGQGPWRENTEAFF
>TRBJ2-2|-|TRBD2|TRBV2
TGTGCCAGCAAGCGGGACTGGTCGAACACCGGGGAGCTGTTTTTT
CASKRDWSNTGELFF
>TRBJ2-3|few|-|TRBV4-1
TGCGCCAGCAGCCCCCTCGATCGGGGAAGCACAGATACGCAGTATTTT
CASSPLDRGSTDTQYF
>TRBJ1-1|-|-|TRBV6-6
TGTGCCAGCACCCTACCAGGGGTGGTCACTGAAGCTTTCTTT
CASTLPGVVTEAFF
>TRBJ1-3|-|-|TRBV5-1
TGCGCCAGCAGCTTGGGGGGGGACCCTGGAAACACCATATATTTT
CASSLGGDPGNTIYF
>TRBJ2-1|-|TRBD2|TRBV6-2/TRBV6-3
TGTGCCAGCAGTTACCCCCGGGGTAGCGGGAGTCATGAGCAGTTCTTC
CASSYPRGSGSHEQFF
>TRBJ2-1|-|TRBD2|TRBV3-1/TRBV3-2
TGTGCCAGCAGCCAAGGACTAGCGGAGAAGCTCGAGCAGTTCTTC
CASSQGLAEKLEQFF
>TRBJ2-7|once|-|TRBV6-6
TGTGCCAGTCGATCCGGGGAGGTGCAGTACTTC
CASRSGEVQYF
>TRBJ1-5|-|TRBD1|TRBV6-6
TGTGCCAGCAGTTACACACAGGGGGCTAGCAATCAGCCCCAGCATTTT
CASSYTQGASNQPQHF
>TRBJ2-1|-|-|TRBV5-1
TGCGCCAGCAGCGGGTCAGGGGTTGAGCAGTTCTTC
CASSGSGVEQFF
>TRBJ2-3|-|-|TRBV5-1
TGCGCCAGCAGCGCGGGCTTAGGGAATTTTGATACGCAGTATTTT
CASSAGLGNFDTQYF
>TRBJ2-5|-|TRBD1|TRBV19
TGTGCCAGTAGTAGAGGACAGGGATTAGAGACCCAGTACTTC
CASSRGQGLETQYF
>TRBJ1-6|-|TRBD1|TRBV10-3
TGTGCCATCAGTTCGCAGGGGGTTAATTCACCCCTCCACTTT
CAISSQGVNSPLHF
>TRBJ2-3|-|TRBD2|TRBV5-1
TGCGCCAGCAGCTTGGGGGCTAGCGGGTTCACAGATACGCAGTATTTT
CASSLGASGFTDTQYF
>TRBJ1-2|-|-|TRBV5-8
TGTGCCAGCAGCTTGGATGCCAGGGGCTATGGCTACACCTTC
CASSLDARGYGYTF
>TRBJ2-7|-|TRBD2|TRBV24-1
TGTGCCACCGCCGGACTAGCGGAAGAGCAGTACTTC
CATAGLAEEQYF
>TRBJ2-2|-|TRBD1|TRBV7-9
TGTGCCAGCAGTCTCCGGGACAGCAACACCGGGGAGCTGTTTTTT
CASSLRDSNTGELFF
>TRBJ2-1|-|TRBD2|TRBV5-6
TGTGCCAGCAGCTTGGTCACTAGCGGGAGCTACTACAATGAGCAGTTCTTC
CASSLVTSGSYYNEQFF
>TRBJ2-1|few|-|TRBV19
TGTGCCAGTAGTACGACTAGTCAGGGACTGAACAATGAGCAGTTCTTC
CASSTTSQGLNNEQFF
>TRBJ1-1|-|-|TRBV5-8
TGTGCCAGCAGCTTGGCTCTCGGGCAGGGGTACACTGAAGCTTTCTTT
CASSLALGQGYTEAFF
>TRBJ1-1|-|-|TRBV28
TGTGCCAGCAGCCCCGATATGATGGAGGAAGACACTGAAGCTTTCTTT
CASSPDMMEEDTEAFF
>TRBJ1-1|-|-|TRBV4-2
TGTGCCAGCAGCCGGGGCCGAGGGAACACTGAAGCTTTCTTT
CASSRGRGNTEAFF
>TRBJ2-6|-|-|TRBV7-9
TGTGCCAGCTTCCAGGGGTTGGGTACGGAAGGGGCCAACGTCCTGACTTTC
CASFQGLGTEGANVLTF
>TRBJ2-3|-|-|TRBV4-2
TGTGCCAGCAGCCCAGAATTTCAAAGCACAGATACGCAGTATTTT
CASSPEFQSTDTQYF
>TRBJ2-1|-|TRBD2|TRBV18
TGTGCCAGCTCACCCGGGACTAGTCTCGGTGAGCAGTTCTTC
CASSPGTSLGEQFF
>TRBJ2-5|-|-|TRBV5-4
TGTGCCAGCAGCTCCCAGGGGCGGGAGACCCAGTACTTC
CASSSQGRETQYF
>TRBJ2-5|-|-|TRBV20-1
TGCAGTGCTAGTTCCCACAGGGACCAAGAGACTCAGTACTTC
CSASSHRDQETQYF
>TRBJ2-1|-|TRBD2|TRBV30
TGTGCCTGGAGTAGGCGGGAGGGGATCAATGAGCAGTTCTTC
CAWSRREGINEQFF
>TRBJ1-2|-|-|TRBV19
TGTGCCAGTAGTACGGGGGGCTATGGCTACACCTTC
CASSTGGYGYTF
>TRBJ1-5|-|TRBD1|TRBV6-5
TGTGCCAGCAGAGGACAGGGGGCAGGTCAGCCCCAGCATTTT
CASRGQGAGQPQHF
>TRBJ1-2|-|TRBD1|TRBV5-4
TGTGCCAGCAGCGCCCCGACAGGGAACTATGGCTACACCTTC
CASSAPTGNYGYTF
>TRBJ1-1|-|-|TRBV18
TGTGCCAGCTCCCGAGAGTTGATGAACACTGAAGCTTTCTTT
CASSRELMNTEAFF
>TRBJ2-7|-|-|TRBV7-9
TGTGCCAGCAGCTTTGCGACACACAGGGTTATCGCCTACGAGCAGTACTTC
CASSFATHRVIAYEQYF
>TRBJ2-7|few|-|TRBV6-5
TGTGCCAGCAGTTACTCTATCCAGGGCCACGAGCAGTACTTC
CASSYSIQGHEQYF
>TRBJ2-2|-|-|TRBV18
TGTGCCAGCTCACCAATGGACATTGATTTCACCGGGGAGCTGTTTTTT
CASSPMDIDFTGELFF
>TRBJ1-2|-|TRBD1|TRBV27
TGTGCCAGCAGTTTCGTGGGACAGGAATTCTATGGCTACACCTTC
CASSFVGQEFYGYTF
>TRBJ2-1|-|TRBD2|TRBV28
TGTGCCAGCAGCTCAACGGGGGGAGGGTACAATGAGCAGTTCTTC
CASSSTGGGYNEQFF
>TRBJ1-2|-|-|TRBV7-9
TGTGCCAGCAGCTTAGCGCTACAGGGTGGGAGCGGCTACACCTTC
CASSLALQGGSGYTF
>TRBJ2-1|-|TRBD2|TRBV5-1
TGCGCCAGCAGCTCTAGACTAGCGGGAGGGGGTCGCAATGAGCAGTTCTTC
CASSSRLAGGGRNEQFF
>TRBJ1-4|-|TRBD1|TRBV6-6
TGTGCCAGCAGTTACCAGACAGGGCTTAATGAAAAACTGTTTTTT
CASSYQTGLNEKLFF
>TRBJ2-2|few|-|TRBV11-3
TGTGCCAGCAGCTTAAACTCACAGGGAGCGAACACCGGGGAGCTGTTTTTT
CASSLNSQGANTGELFF
>TRBJ2-6|-|-|TRBV19
TGTGCCAGTAGTATGACGGGCTCTGGGGCCAACGTCCTGACTTTC
CASSMTGSGANVLTF
>TRBJ1-5|few|TRBD1|TRBV5-5
TGTGCCAGCAGCGCGGGACAGGGGATGAGGCCCCAGCATTTT
CASSAGQGMRPQHF
>TRBJ1-2|-|TRBD1|TRBV6-1
TGTGCCAGCAGTGATGGACAGGGGGCCGTCTATGGCTACACCTTC
CASSDGQGAVYGYTF
>TRBJ2-7|-|TRBD1|TRBV11-3
TGTGCCAGCAGTCACGGACAGGGAAGCTCCTACGAGCAGTACTTC
CASSHGQGSSYEQYF
>TRBJ2-7|-|TRBD2|TRBV5-4
TGTGCCAGCAGCGCCTACCTGCCACTAGCGGGAATATACGAGCAGTACTTC
CASSAYLPLAGIYEQYF
>TRBJ2-7|-|-|TRBV4-1
TGCGCCAGCAGCCACCTAAGCCCTAGCGACGAGCAGTACTTC
CASSHLSPSDEQYF
>TRBJ2-5|-|-|TRBV5-1
TGCGCCAGCAGCGAGTCCGCCAGGGAGACCCAGTACTTC
CASSESARETQYF